This T cell receptor (beta chain) comes out of a study of CD8+ T cells in alopecia areata. Study context: Oral tofacitinib, 5 to 10 mg twice daily, was given in an open-label trial. General observations from the study: Scalp samples also contribute reads from the resident alphabeta T cells found in normal skin. Relative to normal scalp, lesional scalp, especially alopecia totalis/universalis, showed higher clonality.

Note on this clone: Its target is unknown.

Extracted from the samples, RNA was reverse transcribed into cDNA to serve as the sequencing template. The repertoire was sequenced with immunoSEQ multiplex PCR; TCRdb's copy has only in-frame clones and lacks some. The table includes 80,000 to 100,000 clones, 35% to 45% detected once. Germline CDR1 reads SGHRS; CDR2 reads YFSETQ. Deletions cut 0 bases from V and 3 bases from J, with 6 bases between. CDR3 length: 13 residues. The sequence was obtained from a human donor with alopecia areata. The specimen was CD4+ T cells sorted from blood. The genes are TRBV5-1 and TRBJ2-5; D ambiguous. The CDR3 region is CASSLEAEETQYF. The DNA of the CDR3 is TGCGCCAGCAGCTTGGAGGCTGAAGAGACCCAGTACTTC.